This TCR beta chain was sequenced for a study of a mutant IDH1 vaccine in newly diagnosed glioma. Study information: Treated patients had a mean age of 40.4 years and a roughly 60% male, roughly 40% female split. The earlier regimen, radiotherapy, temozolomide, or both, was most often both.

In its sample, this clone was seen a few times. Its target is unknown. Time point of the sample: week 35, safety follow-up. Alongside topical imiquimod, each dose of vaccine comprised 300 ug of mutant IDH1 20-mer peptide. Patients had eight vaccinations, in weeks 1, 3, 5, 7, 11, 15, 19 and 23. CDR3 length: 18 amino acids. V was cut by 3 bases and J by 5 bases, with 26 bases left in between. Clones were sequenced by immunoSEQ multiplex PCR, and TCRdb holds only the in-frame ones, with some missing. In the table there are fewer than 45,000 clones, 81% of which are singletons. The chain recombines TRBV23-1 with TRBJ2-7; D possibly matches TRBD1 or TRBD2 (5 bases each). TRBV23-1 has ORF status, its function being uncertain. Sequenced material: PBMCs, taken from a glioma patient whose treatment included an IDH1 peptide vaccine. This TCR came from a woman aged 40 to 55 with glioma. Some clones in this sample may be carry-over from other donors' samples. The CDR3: CASSQGLGSWGRRDEQYF. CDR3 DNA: TGCGCCAGCAGTCAGGGGTTGGGCTCTTGGGGGAGAAGAGACGAGCAGTACTTC.